Listed here are 19 T cell receptor beta chains from one sample, sequenced in a study of a mutant IDH1 vaccine in newly diagnosed glioma. The antigens of these receptors remain unknown. Sample time point: week 47, end of study. Vaccinated patients received 300 ug of mutant IDH1 20-mer peptide per dose, with topical imiquimod. TCRdb's table, derived via immunoSEQ multiplex PCR, lists solely in-frame clones and lacks some. The sample contains 55,000 to 65,000 clones, about 79% of which appear only once. The input for sequencing was PBMCs, taken from a glioma patient whose treatment included an IDH1 peptide vaccine. Receptors were obtained from a man aged 45-65 years with glioma.

The V and J genes are TRBV28 and TRBJ1-2; 7 positions match TRBD1. The CDR3 consists of 14 residues. V trimming: 2 bases; J trimming: 2 bases; junction bases outside the gene matches: 2. Germline lookup yields CDR1 MDHEN and CDR2 SYDVKM. CDR3 loop: CASSLKGANYGYTF. CDR3 nucleotide sequence: TGTGCCAGCAGTTTAAAGGGGGCCAACTATGGCTACACCTTC.

V usage is TRBV5-4 and J usage is TRBJ2-7, with D hard to call. The CDR3 runs to 12 residues. Trimming pared 2 bases from V and 6 bases from J, leaving 9 bases between. CDR1 is SGHNT, CDR2 YYREEE, per germline (reference sequence). DNA for the CDR3: TGTGCCAGCAGCTTTGGAGCCCGCGAGCAGTACTTC. Residues: CASSFGAREQYF.

This clone was observed a few times. The gene calls are TRBV6-6 and TRBJ2-7, with D tentatively TRBD1 or TRBD2 (5 bases each). Germline CDR1 is MNHNY and CDR2 is SVGAGI (reference sequence). The V gene lost 7 bases and the J gene lost 0 bases, with 13 bases spanning the gap. This CDR3 is built from 14 residues. The CDR3 bases are TGTGCCAGCACCGGGGCACTAAGCTCCTACGAGCAGTACTTC. This encodes CASTGALSSYEQYF.

V usage is TRBV19 and J usage is TRBJ1-2, with a possible D match to TRBD1 (6 bases). Germline V gene sequence: CDR1 LNHDA, CDR2 SQIVND (reference sequence). V was cut by 5 bases and J by 5 bases, with 12 bases left in between. This CDR3 has 13 residues. CDR3 protein: CASSQDRKYGYTF. DNA for the CDR3: TGTGCCAGTAGTCAGGACAGAAAATATGGCTACACCTTC.

This chain uses TRBV5-5 with TRBJ1-4; D call uncertain. Germline CDR1 reads SGHKS; CDR2 reads YYEKEE (reference sequence). The V end was cut by 2 bases, the J end by 3 bases, with 11 bases between. The CDR3 totals 15 residues. CDR3 in DNA: TGTGCCAGCAGCTTTGCGGCGGGTCCTAATGAAAAACTGTTTTTT. Translated: CASSFAAGPNEKLFF.

The V and J genes are TRBV27 and TRBJ2-1, with D uncertain. Trimming cost V 2 bases and J 7 bases, with 9 bases left between them. The germline V gene has CDR1 MNHEY and CDR2 SMNVEV (reference sequence). The CDR3 is made up of 13 amino acids. The CDR3 spells CASSLNSRNEQFF. CDR3 bases: TGTGCCAGCAGTTTAAACAGTAGGAATGAGCAGTTCTTC.

The rearrangement uses TRBV18 and TRBJ1-5; TRBD1 might be the D (6 bases). The CDR3 sequence is 13 residues long. Germline loops: CDR1 KGHSH, CDR2 LQKENI. V lost 5 bases and J 6 bases, leaving 11 bases between the germline ends. CDR3 protein: CASSIQGTQPQHF. In nucleotides, the CDR3 is TGTGCCAGCTCAATTCAGGGGACTCAGCCCCAGCATTTT.

A note on this clone: The same CDR3 can be traced to other DNA sequences in this sample. The chain employs TRBV29-1 and TRBJ1-1; 9 positions agree with TRBD1. V trimming: 4 bases; J trimming: 5 bases; junction bases outside the gene matches: 2. This CDR3 has 12 amino acids. CDR1 is SQVTM, CDR2 ANQGSEA, per germline. CDR3 DNA sequence: TGCAGCGTTGGACAGGGGGGAACTGAAGCTTTCTTT. It translates to CSVGQGGTEAFF.

This chain connects TRBV4-3 to TRBJ2-6, with TRBD1 matching 8 bases. This CDR3 is built from 17 residues. V gave up 1 base and J gave up 3 bases; unmatched junction bases: 5. Germline values: CDR1 LGHNA, CDR2 YSLEER. In DNA, the CDR3 is TGCGCCAGCAGCCAAGTCCAGGGGGCGGGTGGGGCCAACGTCCTGACTTTC. It encodes CASSQVQGAGGANVLTF.

The chain recombines TRBV14 with TRBJ1-4; D is undetermined. From germline, CDR1 is SGHDN and CDR2 FVKESK. The ends were cut back, 1 base at V and 8 bases at J, with 8 bases in the middle. The CDR3 is 13 residues long. The CDR3 sequence: CASSQGMTEKLFF. CDR3 in DNA: TGTGCCAGCAGCCAAGGAATGACGGAAAAACTGTTTTTT.

The J gene is TRBJ2-2, the V gene TRBV25-1; 9 nucleotides agree with TRBD1. Germline values: CDR1 MGHDK, CDR2 SYGVNS. The CDR3 is 13 amino acids. The junction had 4 bases not matched to a gene; V was cut back by 7 bases and J by 7 bases. The CDR3 bases are TGTGCCAGCACCGGGACAGGGATCGGGGAGCTGTTTTTT. It specifies CASTGTGIGELFF.

This sequence joins TRBV19 and TRBJ2-1; D remains ambiguous. The CDR3 is 12 amino acids. Germline V lookup: CDR1 LNHDA, CDR2 SQIVND (reference sequence). V gave up 5 bases and J gave up 10 bases, with 12 bases separating them. The CDR3 nucleotides read TGTGCCAGTAGTTTCGACCTAAACGAGCAGTTCTTC. Translation: CASSFDLNEQFF.

This chain joins TRBV10-3 and TRBJ2-7; D possibly corresponds to TRBD2 (6 bases). The V end lost 3 bases, the J end lost 3 bases, and 15 bases lay between the germline ends. CDR3 length: 15 amino acids. The V gene's germline CDR1 is ENHRY and CDR2 SYGVKD. DNA of the CDR3: TGTGCCATCAGTGAACCCGGGAGAGGAGGCTACGAGCAGTACTTC. This translates into CAISEPGRGGYEQYF.

This clone showed up just a few times. The rearrangement links TRBV6-1 to TRBJ2-3; a possible D gene is TRBD2 (5 bases). The CDR3 length is 16 residues. Trimming left V 3 bases short and J 0 bases short, with 13 bases between. The V gene's germline CDR1 is MNHNS and CDR2 SASEGT. CDR3 loop: CASSDRGFTSTDTQYF. The CDR3 DNA reads TGTGCCAGCAGTGATCGCGGGTTTACTAGCACAGATACGCAGTATTTT.

The rearrangement joins TRBV11-2 to TRBJ2-1, with 8 bases fitting TRBD1. Germline CDR1 and CDR2: SGHAT and FQNNGV. CDR3 length equals 16 residues. V trimming: 5 bases; J trimming: 0 bases; junction bases outside the gene matches: 6. CDR3 in DNA: TGTGCCAGCAGCAACGGACAGGGATCCTCCTACAATGAGCAGTTCTTC. It specifies CASSNGQGSSYNEQFF.

V and J are TRBV4-3 and TRBJ1-1; D unresolved. V was clipped by 4 bases and J by 0 bases, with 9 bases between them. CDR1 is LGHNA, CDR2 YSLEER, per germline. This CDR3 spans 14 amino acids. Here the CDR3 DNA reads TGCGCCAGCAGCCCAAACATTCTGAACACTGAAGCTTTCTTT. It yields the protein CASSPNILNTEAFF.

V usage is TRBV6-1 and J usage is TRBJ1-5; 8 bases fit TRBD1. The CDR3 is 15 amino acids. Losses at the gene ends were 7 bases for V and 2 bases for J; bases not matched to a gene: 7. From germline, CDR1 is MNHNS and CDR2 SASEGT. CDR3 amino acids: CASKTGAGGNQPQHF. The CDR3 bases are TGTGCCAGCAAGACAGGGGCCGGGGGCAATCAGCCCCAGCATTTT.

This chain uses TRBV2 with TRBJ1-2; D is perhaps TRBD1 (5 bases). Trimming removed 0 bases from V and 8 bases from J, with 10 bases in between. The germline CDR1 and CDR2 sequences are SNHLY and FYNNEI. This CDR3 contains 13 residues. CDR3 region: CASSEAGGRGYTF. In DNA form, the CDR3 reads TGTGCCAGCAGTGAAGCTGGGGGTCGAGGCTACACCTTC.

This clone was counted between two and nine times. The chain has TRBV7-9 and TRBJ2-2; 9 nucleotides agree with TRBD1. The J segment lost 0 bases and the V segment lost 7 bases, leaving 3 bases of the junction unmatched. CDR3 length equals 15 residues. CDR1 and CDR2 (germline): SEHNR, FQNEAQ (reference sequence). The CDR3 sequence: CASKRQGANTGELFF. As DNA, the CDR3 is TGTGCCAGCAAGAGACAGGGGGCGAACACCGGGGAGCTGTTTTTT.